Following are 9 T cell receptor beta chains from one sample sequenced in a study of T cell responses to AZD1222 COVID-19 vaccine. Sequenced by immunoSEQ multiplex PCR; TCRdb stores in-frame clones only, minus some. In the table there are about 150,000 clones, 89% of which are singletons. Sample: peripheral blood, taken on day 0 of AZD1222 vaccination. The receptors come from an adult in good health.

This clone was seen only once. This chain uses TRBV7-2 with TRBJ2-7, with D perhaps TRBD2 (5 bases). This CDR3 region has 14 residues. Trimming stripped 2 bases from V and 5 bases from J, with 13 bases between. Germline V CDR1 and CDR2: SGHTA, FQGNSA. CDR3 sequence (DNA): TGTGCCAGCAGCTTAACCCTAGCTGATCACGAGCAGTACTTC. It translates to CASSLTLADHEQYF.

This chain connects TRBV7-2 to TRBJ2-7; possible D gene TRBD1, 5 bases. CDR3 length equals 15 residues. Germline CDR1 reads SGHTA; CDR2 reads FQGNSA. Trimming pared 2 bases from V and 0 bases from J, leaving 11 bases between. CDR3 loop: CASSLSSTVSYEQYF. CDR3 in DNA: TGTGCCAGCAGCTTATCGTCGACAGTCTCCTACGAGCAGTACTTC.

This chain links TRBV4-2 with TRBJ1-5; D unclear. V was shortened by 11 bases and J by 0 bases, with 17 bases between the two germline ends. Germline V gene sequence: CDR1 LGHNA, CDR2 YNFKEQ. The CDR3 is 15 residues long. The CDR3 bases are TGTGCCGCCGGCCCAGCGACTAATAGCAATCAGCCCCAGCATTTT. This translates into CAAGPATNSNQPQHF.

The chain carries TRBV5-6 and TRBJ2-1; D could derive from TRBD1 or TRBD2 (5 bases each). V lost 1 base and J lost 5, with 16 bases in between. The CDR3 has 16 residues. Germline lookup yields CDR1 SGHDT and CDR2 YYEEEE. The DNA for the CDR3 is TGTGCCAGCAGCTTGCGGGGCGTTTCCCTAAACAATGAGCAGTTCTTC. Amino acid sequence: CASSLRGVSLNNEQFF.

This clone is classed as medium-sized. This rearrangement joins TRBV24-1 to TRBJ2-7; D perhaps matches TRBD2 (6 bases). V was cut by 4 bases and J by 3 bases, with 9 bases left in between. The CDR3 runs 13 residues. Germline V gives CDR1 KGHDR, CDR2 SFDVKD. As DNA, the CDR3 is TGTGCCACCAGTGAGCGGGACCGCTACGAGCAGTACTTC. The encoded protein is CATSERDRYEQYF.

The chain recombines TRBV5-4 with TRBJ2-7; the D is unclear. V was trimmed by 1 base and J by 2 bases, leaving 10 bases between them. Germline CDR1 and CDR2: SGHNT and YYREEE (reference sequence). The CDR3 has 14 amino acids. In nucleotides, the CDR3 is TGTGCCAGCAGCTTGTTGGGTATCCCCTACGAGCAGTACTTC. Translation: CASSLLGIPYEQYF.

This clone was counted a few times. V gene TRBV7-2 combines with J gene TRBJ2-1, with D maybe TRBD2 (5 bases). Germline V gives CDR1 SGHTA, CDR2 FQGNSA. The CDR3 covers 15 residues. With 7 bases removed from V and 5 bases from J, the gap between germline ends came to 18 bases. The CDR3 nucleotides are TGTGCCAGCACCGAAAGGAGGAATTCTCACAATGAGCAGTTCTTC. Translating it yields CASTERRNSHNEQFF.

The V and J genes are TRBV12-3 or TRBV12-4 and TRBJ2-2; no firm D call. This CDR3 region has 13 residues. V was clipped by 0 bases and J by 1 base, with 0 bases between them. The CDR3 nucleotides are TGTGCCAGCAGTTTAGCGAACACCGGGGAGCTGTTTTTT. Translated, it gives CASSLANTGELFF.

The rearrangement links TRBV28 to TRBJ1-2; D possibly corresponds to TRBD1 (5 bases). Germline lookup yields CDR1 MDHEN and CDR2 SYDVKM. V was trimmed by 4 bases and J by 8 bases, leaving 23 bases between them. CDR3 length equals 16 residues. CDR3 sequence reads: CASSSGRGPLGEGYTF. Written as DNA, the CDR3 is TGTGCCAGCAGTTCCGGTAGGGGCCCCCTCGGTGAAGGCTACACCTTC.